This TCR beta chain was captured in a study of radiation and T cells in renal cell carcinoma (dated by TCRdb to the early 2020s). Study-wide context: Samples were obtained from a clinical trial, in which 15 Gy stereotactic body radiation therapy was delivered to primary renal cell carcinomas and nephrectomy was performed 4 weeks later. TCR beta sequencing covered 53 samples in total, comprising roughly 25 tumors and roughly 27 peripheral blood samples. A total of approximately 4 million unique CDR3 nucleotide sequences, encoding 2.5 million to 3 million unique CDR3 amino acid sequences, were found across all 55 or so samples.

The CDR3 spans 15 residues, from the cysteine through the phenylalanine. Only the CDR3 region is kept as DNA, spanning 45 bases read in frame from base 1. In the germline V gene, CDR1 corresponds to SGHRS and CDR2 to YFSETQ. Trimming takes 7 bases from V and 0 bases from J, and the germline ends sit 16 bases apart. TCR beta libraries were generated from genomic DNA with the immunoSEQ kit, following the manufacturer's recommendations. To prepare libraries, a first multiplex PCR with proprietary primers was run, followed by a second PCR that added unique barcodes, and a bead cleanup was done after each round. Each sample batch included a kit-provided positive control reaction and a negative control reaction. The final libraries were assessed on an Agilent 4200 TapeStation D1000 ScreenTape, pooled by volume, and quantified by qPCR. Sequencing ran on an Illumina NextSeq500 with a MidOutput 150-cycle cartridge, using 156 Read1 and 15 Index1 cycles with kit custom primers. The pooled library was loaded at approximately 0.97 pM with about 21% PhiX control spiked in. As for the original processing: The vendor-processed data were analyzed in R, and a clonotype was defined as all T cells that share the same CDR3 nucleotide sequence. In the clone abundance analyses, frequencies in each sample were normalized to that sample's 10,000 most abundant clones. Public T cell clones, averaging fewer than five per sample, were removed before analysis. A difference in abundance of at least 32-fold between compartments was used to define tumor-enriched and baseline blood-enriched clonotypes. A beta-binomial differential abundance model was used to identify clonotypes that were expanded or contracted between blood time points. The Baroni-Urbani and Buser coefficient was used to measure tumor-blood repertoire similarity, and groups were compared with two-tailed Wilcoxon tests in R. TCRdb's version of the immuneACCESS table is confined to in-frame rearrangements and falls short of the full clone set. An unresolved V gene accounts for under half of the shortfall where checked; the remainder is of unknown origin. The DNA gave D and trimming, while V, J and clone size come from that table. This sample lists 100,000 to 150,000 clones; roughly four fifths were detected once. The biggest ten clones account for roughly 6% of the sample.

The sample's time point label is to be understood as: blood 2 weeks post-SBRT. The treatment or condition label corresponds to: 15 Gy SBRT to primary tumor, nephrectomy 4 weeks later. To track tumor-enriched clonotypes, serial peripheral blood was sampled from radiation-treated patients at baseline and at 2 weeks and 4 weeks after SBRT. Every patient's renal cell carcinoma showed clear cell pathology. The QIAamp DNA Blood Mini Kit (Qiagen) was used to prepare genomic DNA for TCR sequencing. The analyses included just those samples that passed every quality control check. The research as a whole found: Because pretreatment tumor biopsies were not available, the baseline intratumoral presence of clonotypes could not be determined. In blood, the top tumor clonotypes increased from baseline to 2 weeks after radiation and then shrank by 4 weeks, which suggests a temporary expansion of tumor-resident clones. Effects of radiation dose or scheduling on the TCR repertoire could not be addressed with the single-armed trial design. Blood repertoire dynamics were not followed beyond 4 weeks after treatment.

Comments on this clone: The specificity of this receptor is unknown. Base quality data are lacking; no much larger clone is found one base away.

Sequencing was performed on blood, taken from a patient whose treatment included radiotherapy and nephrectomy. Here the chain combines TRBV5-1 and TRBJ1-1; TRBD1 is perhaps the D gene, given 5 matching bases. This receptor was taken from a man aged 50-59 years with renal cell carcinoma. The encoded CDR3 is CASFSGPGMNTEAFF. In nucleotide form, the sequence is TGCGCCAGCTTCTCAGGGCCAGGCATGAACACTGAAGCTTTCTTT.